What follows are 32 T cell receptor beta chains derived from one specimen sequenced in a study of blood T cell repertoires in COVID-19. Clones were read by immunoSEQ multiplex PCR, and TCRdb kept only the in-frame ones, dropping some. The table has more than 110,000 clones, roughly 83% seen once; the top ten hold 5.5%. The material sequenced was PBMCs or T cells enriched from blood (not recorded which). These receptors came from a man in his forties with acute COVID-19.

The rearrangement links TRBV7-8 to TRBJ1-6, with 7 positions matching TRBD1. After removal of 2 bases from V and 10 bases from J, the junction contained 5 bases not matched to a gene. The germline V gene has CDR1 SGHVS and CDR2 FQNEAQ. CDR3 size: 14 residues. Written as DNA, the CDR3 is TGTGCCAGCAGCTTATACAGGGGAAGCTCACCCCTCCACTTT. This codes for CASSLYRGSSPLHF.

The chain is built from TRBV7-2 and TRBJ2-2; tentatively, D is TRBD2 (6 bases). There are 15 residues in the CDR3. Trimming shortened V by 5 bases and J by 0 bases, and 10 bases separated the two germline ends. Per the germline V gene, CDR1 is SGHTA and CDR2 is FQGNSA. CDR3: CASSPGLSNTGELFF. CDR3 bases: TGTGCCAGCAGCCCCGGACTATCGAACACCGGGGAGCTGTTTTTT.

This clone was recorded only once. The rearrangement joins TRBV11-2 to TRBJ2-7; 8 bases are shared with TRBD2. After removal of 5 bases from V and 6 bases from J, the junction contained 12 bases not matched to a gene. CDR1 is SGHAT and CDR2 is FQNNGV in the germline V gene. The CDR3 has 15 residues. Here the CDR3 DNA reads TGTGCCAGCAGCCAACTCGCGGGGGGCGAGGGCGAGCAGTACTTC. As protein: CASSQLAGGEGEQYF. Together with reference TRBV11-2 and TRBJ2-7, the CDR3 gives the full variable domain: EAGVAQSPRYKIIEKRQSVAFWCNPISGHATLYWYQQILGQGPKLLIQFQNNGVVDDSQLPKDRFSAERLKGVDSTLKIQPAKLEDSAVYLCASSQLAGGEGEQYFGPGTRLTVT.

This clone has only a few counts. CDR3 sequence: CASSPYGQGRTDTQYF. For the CDR3, the DNA is TGTGCCAGCAGCCCGTACGGACAGGGCCGCACAGATACGCAGTATTTT. The chain employs TRBV9 and TRBJ2-3; 8 bases agree with TRBD1. The junction had 8 bases not matched to a gene; V was cut back by 4 bases and J by 1 base. CDR3 length equals 16 residues. Germline loops: CDR1 SGDLS, CDR2 YYNGEE.

This sequence joins TRBV10-3 and TRBJ1-4; 10 bases are a match to TRBD1. CDR1 is ENHRY, CDR2 SYGVKD, per germline. The CDR3 extends over 14 amino acids. J was trimmed by 8 bases and V by 6 bases; bases with no gene match: 6. CDR3 in amino acids: CAIRGQGPREKLFF. In DNA, the CDR3 is TGTGCCATCAGGGGACAGGGGCCCCGGGAAAAACTGTTTTTT.

V gene TRBV29-1 combines with J gene TRBJ1-2, with 7 nucleotides matching TRBD1. Unmatched junction bases numbered 11, after V lost 6 bases and J lost 4 bases. From germline, CDR1 is SQVTM and CDR2 ANQGSEA. This CDR3 is 14 amino acids long. The CDR3 DNA reads as TGCAGCGTCGAAACAGGGGCCGGCGGCTATGGCTACACCTTC. Translation: CSVETGAGGYGYTF.

This chain uses TRBV5-6 with TRBJ2-5; 12 bases are shared with TRBD2. The V and J ends lost 4 bases and 2 bases, in that order; junction bases with no gene match: 3. Germline V gene sequence: CDR1 SGHDT, CDR2 YYEEEE. The CDR3 runs 15 residues. CDR3 bases: TGTGCCAGCAGCCCACTAGCGGGAGGTCAAGAGACCCAGTACTTC. Amino acids: CASSPLAGGQETQYF. The whole variable domain, remainder taken from reference TRBV5-6 and TRBJ2-5, is DAGVTQSPTHLIKTRGQQVTLRCSPKSGHDTVSWYQQALGQGPQFIFQYYEEEERQRGNFPDRFSGHQFPNYSSELNVNALLLGDSALYLCASSPLAGGQETQYFGPGTRLLVL.

The rearrangement joins TRBV5-1 to TRBJ1-1, with TRBD1 identical over 8 bases. V was clipped by 2 bases and J by 0 bases; unmatched bases: 3. The CDR3 covers 15 residues. The V gene's germline CDR1 is SGHRS and CDR2 YFSETQ. Here the CDR3 reads CASSFRTGLNTEAFF. The CDR3 DNA reads TGCGCCAGCAGCTTCCGGACAGGGCTGAACACTGAAGCTTTCTTT.

The chain carries TRBV19 and TRBJ1-6; D gene unclear. Trimming took 10 bases from V and 7 from J, leaving 23 bases between them. This CDR3 contains 16 residues. Germline V CDR1 and CDR2: LNHDA, SQIVND (reference sequence). This CDR3 reads CATSLWALPGNSPLHF. CDR3 in DNA: TGTGCCACCTCCCTGTGGGCGTTACCTGGGAATTCACCCCTCCACTTT.

The chain links TRBV3-1 (or the pseudogene TRBV3-2) to TRBJ2-1; D might be TRBD2 (5 bases). Trimming took 1 base from V and 4 from J, leaving 8 bases between them. Germline values: CDR1 LGHDT, CDR2 YNNKEL (reference sequence). The CDR3 covers 14 residues. Here the CDR3 DNA reads TGTGCCAGCAGCCAAGTTCGCGGGTACAATGAGCAGTTCTTC. Translating gives CASSQVRGYNEQFF.

V and J are TRBV3-1 (or the pseudogene TRBV3-2) and TRBJ1-2; 8 nucleotides line up with TRBD1. Germline V gives CDR1 LGHDT, CDR2 YNNKEL (reference sequence). The J segment lost 6 bases and the V segment lost 0 bases, leaving 6 bases of the junction unmatched. CDR3 size: 15 residues. CDR3 in DNA: TGTGCCAGCAGCCAAGATTCACAGGGGGGTGATGGCTACACCTTC. Protein sequence: CASSQDSQGGDGYTF.

The chain has TRBV27 and TRBJ2-3; 8 bases line up with TRBD2. The CDR3 spans 17 residues. The germline gives CDR1 MNHEY, CDR2 SMNVEV (reference sequence). With V trimmed by 1 base and J by 4 bases, 10 bases remained unmatched. CDR3 nucleotides: TGTGCCAGCAGTTTATTTCCGGGAGGGCCGGGCGCAGATACGCAGTATTTT. Translated, it gives CASSLFPGGPGADTQYF.

J is TRBJ1-5 and V is TRBV5-5, with a weak D call TRBD1 (6 bases). Trimming stripped 3 bases from V and 5 bases from J, with 12 bases between. The CDR3 extends over 14 amino acids. Germline-derived CDR1 and CDR2 are SGHKS and YYEKEE (reference sequence). The CDR3 protein is CASSSRQDHQPQHF. The CDR3 DNA follows: TGTGCCAGCAGCTCCCGACAGGATCATCAGCCCCAGCATTTT.

The chain joins TRBV10-3 to TRBJ2-2, with 7 bases fitting TRBD1. The CDR3 consists of 13 residues. V shed 11 bases, J shed 4 bases, and the junction held 7 bases outside the gene matches. Germline V lookup: CDR1 ENHRY, CDR2 SYGVKD. CDR3 DNA: TGTGCCCCAAGGACAGGAGCCACCGGGGAGCTGTTTTTT. It yields the protein CAPRTGATGELFF.

The rearrangement uses TRBV5-4 and TRBJ2-2, with 11 bases identical to TRBD2. Germline-derived CDR1 and CDR2 are SGHNT and YYREEE (reference sequence). With 2 bases clipped from V and 4 bases from J, the junction kept 10 bases outside the gene matches. The CDR3 runs 18 residues. CDR3 protein: CASSFPISGGVGTGELFF. The CDR3 nucleotides read TGTGCCAGCAGCTTCCCCATTAGCGGGGGGGTAGGCACCGGGGAGCTGTTTTTT.

The chain carries TRBV5-4 and TRBJ2-5; 9 nucleotides agree with TRBD2. Germline assignment: CDR1 SGHNT and CDR2 YYREEE (reference sequence). The length of the CDR3 is 15 residues. The junction had 13 bases not matched to a gene; V was cut back by 4 bases and J by 9 bases. The CDR3 DNA reads as TGTGCCAGCAGCCCCCCAGCGGGGGGCCCCGGGGCCCAGTACTTC. Translating it yields CASSPPAGGPGAQYF.

The chain joins TRBV6-2 or TRBV6-3 to TRBJ1-2, with TRBD1 matching 8 bases. V trimming: 5 bases; J trimming: 7 bases; junction bases outside the gene matches: 6. The CDR3 loop spans 13 amino acids. Germline CDR1 is MNHEY and CDR2 is SVGEGT. DNA of the CDR3: TGTGCCAGCAGTCAAGACACAGGGGGTGGCTACACCTTC. As protein: CASSQDTGGGYTF.

This clone was picked up a small number of times. V usage is TRBV19 and J usage is TRBJ2-5; D remains ambiguous. This CDR3 is 13 amino acids long. Germline V CDR1 and CDR2: LNHDA, SQIVND (reference sequence). Trimming removed 4 bases at V and 1 base at J, with 7 bases between. The CDR3 DNA sequence: TGTGCCAGTAGTAAGGTAGCCCAAGAGACCCAGTACTTC. Amino acid sequence: CASSKVAQETQYF.

This chain connects TRBV4-3 to TRBJ2-7, with 12 bases aligning to TRBD2. The CDR3 totals 15 residues. V gave up 3 bases and J gave up 7 bases; unmatched junction bases: 7. Germline V lookup: CDR1 LGHNA, CDR2 YSLEER. The CDR3 DNA sequence: TGCGCCAGCAGCCATGCCCGACTAGCGGGAGTTGAGCAGTACTTC. Translated: CASSHARLAGVEQYF.

In DNA, the CDR3 is TGTGCCAGTAGCATTGCGGGACCAAACTATGGCTACACCTTC. This encodes CASSIAGPNYGYTF. The chain uses TRBV19 and TRBJ1-2; possibly TRBD1 for D (5 bases). The CDR3 has 14 amino acids. Germline lookup yields CDR1 LNHDA and CDR2 SQIVND (reference sequence). V was clipped by 6 bases and J by 2 bases, with 13 bases between them.

The sample holds a few counts of this clone. V is TRBV28 and J is TRBJ1-1; possible D gene TRBD1, 6 bases. This CDR3 is built from 13 residues. Trimming pared 2 bases from V and 4 bases from J, leaving 8 bases between. Per germline, CDR1 MDHEN and CDR2 SYDVKM. The CDR3 sequence is CASSLLQGTEAFF. CDR3 sequence (DNA): TGTGCCAGCAGTTTACTACAGGGCACTGAAGCTTTCTTT. Variable domain in full (rest from reference TRBV28 and TRBJ1-1): DVKVTQSSRYLVKRTGEKVFLECVQDMDHENMFWYRQDPGLGLRLIYFSYDVKMKEKGDIPEGYSVSREKKERFSLILESASTNQTSMYLCASSLLQGTEAFFGQGTRLTVV.

The chain employs TRBV4-1 and TRBJ2-7; 10 nucleotides line up with TRBD1. CDR1 and CDR2 from the germline V gene are MGHRA and YSYEKL. The junction had 6 bases not matched to a gene; V was cut back by 8 bases and J by 2 bases. This CDR3 region has 14 residues. For the CDR3, the DNA is TGCGCCAGCGCCTCGGGACAGGGGCCCTACGAGCAGTACTTC. This sequence encodes CASASGQGPYEQYF.

This chain uses TRBV7-2 with TRBJ1-3, with D unresolved. Germline V gene data show CDR1 as SGHTA and CDR2 as FQGNSA. V lost 1 base and J 0 bases, leaving 7 bases between the germline ends. This CDR3 region has 15 residues. The CDR3 here is CASSLGGSSGNTIYF. CDR3 nucleotide sequence: TGTGCCAGCAGCTTAGGAGGAAGCTCTGGAAACACCATATATTTT. Full variable domain (outside the CDR3, taken from reference TRBV7-2 and TRBJ1-3): GAGVSQSPSNKVTEKGKDVELRCDPISGHTALYWYRQSLGQGLEFLIYFQGNSAPDKSGLPSDRFSAERTGGSVSTLTIQRTQQEDSAVYLCASSLGGSSGNTIYFGEGSWLTVV.

The V call is TRBV5-1, the J call TRBJ2-3; possibly TRBD2 for D (5 bases). Trimming took 5 bases from V and 5 from J, leaving 12 bases between them. The CDR3 totals 13 residues. Germline CDR1 and CDR2: SGHRS and YFSETQ. DNA for the CDR3: TGCGCCAGCAGGGGTACCGGGATAGATACGCAGTATTTT. Translation: CASRGTGIDTQYF.

The rearrangement uses TRBV6-5 and TRBJ1-2, with D perhaps matching TRBD1 (6 bases). Germline CDR1 MNHEY, CDR2 SVGAGI. CDR3 length: 16 residues. With 2 bases removed from V and 3 bases from J, the gap between germline ends came to 16 bases. DNA of the CDR3: TGTGCCAGCAGTTACACCTCAGCCAGGGGACACTATGGCTACACCTTC. This sequence encodes CASSYTSARGHYGYTF.

The chain links TRBV11-2 to TRBJ1-6; 11 nucleotides agree with TRBD1. Per germline, CDR1 SGHAT and CDR2 FQNNGV. CDR3 length: 19 residues. After removal of 6 bases from V and 0 bases from J, the junction contained 10 bases not matched to a gene. CDR3: CASRKGTGGPGSYNSPLHF. The CDR3, as DNA: TGTGCCAGCAGAAAGGGGACAGGGGGTCCCGGCTCCTATAATTCACCCCTCCACTTT.

V usage is TRBV7-8 and J usage is TRBJ2-1; 7 bases agree with TRBD2. The CDR3 is made up of 15 amino acids. Germline V gene data show CDR1 as SGHVS and CDR2 as FQNEAQ. Losses at the gene ends were 7 bases for V and 4 bases for J; bases not matched to a gene: 10. CDR3: CASKSGLEAYNEQFF. The DNA of the CDR3 is TGTGCCAGCAAGAGTGGACTAGAAGCGTACAATGAGCAGTTCTTC.

The J gene is TRBJ2-5, the V gene TRBV5-6; TRBD2 matches at 8 bases. The CDR3 has 14 residues. Trimming cost V 2 bases and J 6 bases; bases outside gene matches: 6. Germline V gives CDR1 SGHDT, CDR2 YYEEEE. The CDR3 region is CASSLRAGEKTQYF. CDR3 nucleotides: TGTGCCAGCAGCTTACGAGCGGGGGAGAAGACCCAGTACTTC. Variable domain in full (rest from reference TRBV5-6 and TRBJ2-5): DAGVTQSPTHLIKTRGQQVTLRCSPKSGHDTVSWYQQALGQGPQFIFQYYEEEERQRGNFPDRFSGHQFPNYSSELNVNALLLGDSALYLCASSLRAGEKTQYFGPGTRLLVL.

The V call is TRBV5-4, the J call TRBJ2-7; D remains ambiguous. The CDR3 has 14 residues. V was shortened by 0 bases and J by 3 bases, with 10 bases between the two germline ends. Germline V lookup: CDR1 SGHNT, CDR2 YYREEE (reference sequence). The CDR3 nucleotides read TGTGCCAGCAGCTTGGACGTACTCAACTACGAGCAGTACTTC. Its protein is CASSLDVLNYEQYF.

The chain employs TRBV27 and TRBJ2-2; D possibly corresponds to TRBD2 (7 bases). V lost 2 bases to trimming and J lost 4 bases, with 17 bases between them. Germline-derived CDR1 and CDR2 are MNHEY and SMNVEV (reference sequence). This CDR3 has 17 residues. CDR3 amino acids: CASSLGGAQISTGELFF. The CDR3 DNA reads TGTGCCAGCAGTTTAGGGGGGGCGCAAATTAGCACCGGGGAGCTGTTTTTT.

The V gene is TRBV5-1, the J gene TRBJ2-7, with 8 positions matching TRBD2. CDR1 is SGHRS and CDR2 is YFSETQ in the germline V gene. The trim removed 4 bases at V and 2 bases at J, leaving 2 bases unmatched. The CDR3 consists of 13 residues. CDR3 coding DNA: TGCGCCAGCAGCACGGGACTAGCCTACGAGCAGTACTTC. As protein: CASSTGLAYEQYF.

The rearrangement uses TRBV6-2 or TRBV6-3 and TRBJ2-5; no definite D call. The germline V gene has CDR1 MNHEY and CDR2 SVGEGT. Between the trimmed V and J ends, which lost 5 bases and 5 bases, there was a span of 9 bases. This CDR3 contains 12 residues. Written as DNA, the CDR3 is TGTGCCAGCAGTGGAACGAGGGAGACCCAGTACTTC. It is translated as CASSGTRETQYF.